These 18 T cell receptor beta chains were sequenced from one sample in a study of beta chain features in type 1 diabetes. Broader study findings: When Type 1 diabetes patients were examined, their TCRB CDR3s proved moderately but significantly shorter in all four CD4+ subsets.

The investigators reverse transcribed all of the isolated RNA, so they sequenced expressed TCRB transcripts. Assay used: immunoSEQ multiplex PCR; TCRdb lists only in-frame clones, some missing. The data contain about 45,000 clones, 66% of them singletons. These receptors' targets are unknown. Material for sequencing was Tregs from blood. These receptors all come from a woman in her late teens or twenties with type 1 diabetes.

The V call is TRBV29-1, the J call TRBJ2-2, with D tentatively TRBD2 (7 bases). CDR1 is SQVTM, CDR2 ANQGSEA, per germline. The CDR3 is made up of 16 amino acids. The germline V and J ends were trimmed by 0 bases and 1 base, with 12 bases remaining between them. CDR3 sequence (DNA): TGCAGCGTTGAAGATCTAGGGGGGGTGAACACCGGGGAGCTGTTTTTT. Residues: CSVEDLGGVNTGELFF.

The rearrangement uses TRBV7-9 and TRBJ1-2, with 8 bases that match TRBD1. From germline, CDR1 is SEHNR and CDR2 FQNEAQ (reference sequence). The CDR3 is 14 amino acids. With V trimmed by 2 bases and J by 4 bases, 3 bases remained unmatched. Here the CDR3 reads CASSLQGAPYGYTF. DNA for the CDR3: TGTGCCAGCAGCTTACAGGGGGCCCCCTATGGCTACACCTTC.

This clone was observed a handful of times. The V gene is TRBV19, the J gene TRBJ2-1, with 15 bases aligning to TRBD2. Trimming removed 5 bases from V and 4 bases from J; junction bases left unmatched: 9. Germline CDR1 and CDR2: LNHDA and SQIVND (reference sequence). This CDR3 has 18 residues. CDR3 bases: TGTGCCAGTAGTTTAGGACTAGCGGGGGGGCGGAGATACAATGAGCAGTTCTTC. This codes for CASSLGLAGGRRYNEQFF.

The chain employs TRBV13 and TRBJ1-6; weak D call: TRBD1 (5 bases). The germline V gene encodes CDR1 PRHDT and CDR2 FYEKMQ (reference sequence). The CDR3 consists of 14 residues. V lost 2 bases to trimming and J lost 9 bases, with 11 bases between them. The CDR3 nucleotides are TGTGCCAGCAGCTTACGGAGGGACGGTTCACCCCTCCACTTT. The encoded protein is CASSLRRDGSPLHF.

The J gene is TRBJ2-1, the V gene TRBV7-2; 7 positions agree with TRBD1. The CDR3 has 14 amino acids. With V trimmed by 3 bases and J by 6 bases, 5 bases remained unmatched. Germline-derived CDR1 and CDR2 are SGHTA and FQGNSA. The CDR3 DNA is TGTGCCAGCAGCTTTTGGGGGACAGTCAATGAGCAGTTCTTC. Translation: CASSFWGTVNEQFF.

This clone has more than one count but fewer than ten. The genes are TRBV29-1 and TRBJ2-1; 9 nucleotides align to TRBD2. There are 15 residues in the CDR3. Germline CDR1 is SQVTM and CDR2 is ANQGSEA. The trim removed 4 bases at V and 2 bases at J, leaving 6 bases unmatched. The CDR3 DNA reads TGCAGCGTTGTGATTAGCGGGGGCCCCTACAATGAGCAGTTCTTC. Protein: CSVVISGGPYNEQFF.

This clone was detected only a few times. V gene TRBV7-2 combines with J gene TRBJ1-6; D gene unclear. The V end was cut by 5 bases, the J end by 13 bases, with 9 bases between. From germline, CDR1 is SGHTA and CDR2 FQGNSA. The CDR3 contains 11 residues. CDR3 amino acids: CASSQRGPLHF. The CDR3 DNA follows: TGTGCCAGCAGCCAACGAGGGCCCCTCCACTTT. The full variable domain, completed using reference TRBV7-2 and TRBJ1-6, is GAGVSQSPSNKVTEKGKDVELRCDPISGHTALYWYRQSLGQGLEFLIYFQGNSAPDKSGLPSDRFSAERTGGSVSTLTIQRTQQEDSAVYLCASSQRGPLHFGNGTRLTVT.

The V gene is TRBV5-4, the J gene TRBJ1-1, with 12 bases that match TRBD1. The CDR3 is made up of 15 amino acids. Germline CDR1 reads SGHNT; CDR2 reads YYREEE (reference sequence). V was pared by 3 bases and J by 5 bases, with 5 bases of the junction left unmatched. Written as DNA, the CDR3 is TGTGCCAGCAGCTGGGGACAGGGGGCAAGGACTGAAGCTTTCTTT. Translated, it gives CASSWGQGARTEAFF. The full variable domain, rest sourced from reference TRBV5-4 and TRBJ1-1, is ETGVTQSPTHLIKTRGQQVTLRCSSQSGHNTVSWYQQALGQGPQFIFQYYREEENGRGNFPPRFSGLQFPNYSSELNVNALELDDSALYLCASSWGQGARTEAFFGQGTRLTVV.

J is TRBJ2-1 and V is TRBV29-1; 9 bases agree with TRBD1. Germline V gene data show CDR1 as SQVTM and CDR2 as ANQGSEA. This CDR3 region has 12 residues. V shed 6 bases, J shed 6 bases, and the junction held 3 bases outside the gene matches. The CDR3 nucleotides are TGCAGCGTGACGGGACAGGGCAATGAGCAGTTCTTC. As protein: CSVTGQGNEQFF.

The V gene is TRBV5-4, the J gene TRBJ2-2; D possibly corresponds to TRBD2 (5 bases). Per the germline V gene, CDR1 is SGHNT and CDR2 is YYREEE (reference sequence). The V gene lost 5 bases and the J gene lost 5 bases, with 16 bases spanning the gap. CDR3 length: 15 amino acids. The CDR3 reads CASSSGKGRTGELFF. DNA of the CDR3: TGTGCCAGCAGTTCCGGGAAGGGTCGGACCGGGGAGCTGTTTTTT.

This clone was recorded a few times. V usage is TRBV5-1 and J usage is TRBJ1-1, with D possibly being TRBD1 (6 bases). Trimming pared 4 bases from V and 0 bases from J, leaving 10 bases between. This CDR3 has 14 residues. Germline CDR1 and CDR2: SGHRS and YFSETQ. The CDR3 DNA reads TGCGCCAGCAGCATGACAGGCGTGAACACTGAAGCTTTCTTT. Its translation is CASSMTGVNTEAFF.

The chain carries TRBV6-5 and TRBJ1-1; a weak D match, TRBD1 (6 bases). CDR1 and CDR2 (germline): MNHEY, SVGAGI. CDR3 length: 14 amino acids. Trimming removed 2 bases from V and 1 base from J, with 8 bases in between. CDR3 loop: CASSYGGSNTEAFF. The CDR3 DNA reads TGTGCCAGCAGTTACGGGGGCTCGAACACTGAAGCTTTCTTT.

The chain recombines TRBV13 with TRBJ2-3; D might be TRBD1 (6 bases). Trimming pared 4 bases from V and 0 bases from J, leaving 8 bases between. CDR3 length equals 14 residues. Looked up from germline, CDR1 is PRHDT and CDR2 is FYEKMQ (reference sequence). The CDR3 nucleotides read TGTGCCAGCAGCTCTGGGACAAGCACAGATACGCAGTATTTT. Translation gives CASSSGTSTDTQYF. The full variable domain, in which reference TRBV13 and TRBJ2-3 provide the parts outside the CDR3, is AAGVIQSPRHLIKEKRETATLKCYPIPRHDTVYWYQQGPGQDPQFLISFYEKMQSDKGSIPDRFSAQQFSDYHSELNMSSLELGDSALYFCASSSGTSTDTQYFGPGTRLTVL.

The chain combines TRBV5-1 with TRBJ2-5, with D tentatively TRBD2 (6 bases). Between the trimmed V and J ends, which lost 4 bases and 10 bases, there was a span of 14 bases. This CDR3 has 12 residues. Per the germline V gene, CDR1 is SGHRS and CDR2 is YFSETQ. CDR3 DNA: TGCGCCAGCAGCCGGCCGGGAGAGCGCCAGTACTTC. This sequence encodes CASSRPGERQYF.

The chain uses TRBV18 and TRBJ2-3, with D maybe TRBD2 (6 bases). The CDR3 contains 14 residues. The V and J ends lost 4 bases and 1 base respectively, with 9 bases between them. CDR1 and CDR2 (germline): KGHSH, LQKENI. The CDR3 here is CASSQGGGTDTQYF. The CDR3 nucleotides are TGTGCCAGCTCACAGGGCGGGGGCACAGATACGCAGTATTTT.

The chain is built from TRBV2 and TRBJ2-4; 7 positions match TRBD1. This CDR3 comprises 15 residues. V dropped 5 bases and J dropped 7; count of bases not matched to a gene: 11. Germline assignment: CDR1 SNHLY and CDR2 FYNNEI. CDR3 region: CASSRTRDSRNIQYF. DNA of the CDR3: TGTGCCAGCAGTCGGACCCGGGACAGTAGGAACATTCAGTACTTC.

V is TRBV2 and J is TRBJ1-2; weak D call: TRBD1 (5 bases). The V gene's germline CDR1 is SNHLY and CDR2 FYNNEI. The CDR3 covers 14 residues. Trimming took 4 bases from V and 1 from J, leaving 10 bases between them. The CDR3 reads CASSVGGFNYGYTF. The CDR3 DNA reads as TGTGCCAGCAGTGTCGGGGGGTTTAACTATGGCTACACCTTC.

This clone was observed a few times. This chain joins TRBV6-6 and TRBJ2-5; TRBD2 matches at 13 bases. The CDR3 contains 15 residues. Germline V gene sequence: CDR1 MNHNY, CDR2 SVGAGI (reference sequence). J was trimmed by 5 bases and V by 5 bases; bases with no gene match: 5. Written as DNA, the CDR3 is TGTGCCAGCAGTCTAGGACTAGCGGGAGTGGAGACCCAGTACTTC. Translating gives CASSLGLAGVETQYF.